The 5 T cell receptor beta chains given below trace back to one sample, sequenced in a study of blood T cell repertoires in COVID-19. Here immunoSEQ multiplex PCR was the method, and the copy in TCRdb shows in-frame clones only, minus some. The sample records over 90,000 clones, over 70% being singletons. Sample: peripheral blood. These receptors came from a human donor in a cohort sampled during active or convalescent COVID-19.

J is TRBJ2-7 and V is TRBV7-2; TRBD1 matches 7 bases. This CDR3 is 17 amino acids long. Germline V gives CDR1 SGHTA, CDR2 FQGNSA. The ends lost 5 bases at V and 2 bases at J; junction bases unmatched: 15. CDR3 amino acids: CASSPGPQQGWTYEQYF. The CDR3, as DNA: TGTGCCAGCAGCCCCGGCCCTCAACAGGGGTGGACCTACGAGCAGTACTTC.

To note about this clone: The same CDR3 arises from other DNA sequences in this sample as well. The genes are TRBV5-1 and TRBJ1-1, with 7 bases aligning to TRBD1. Germline V lookup: CDR1 SGHRS, CDR2 YFSETQ. The CDR3 spans 13 residues. J was trimmed by 3 bases and V by 4 bases; bases with no gene match: 3. The CDR3 nucleotides read TGCGCCAGCAGCCTCCAGGGGGACACTGAAGCTTTCTTT. It specifies CASSLQGDTEAFF.

This clone has just one count. J is TRBJ1-4 and V is TRBV11-3; D gene unclear. The CDR3 length is 15 residues. Germline CDR1 is SGHNT and CDR2 is YENEEA. V was trimmed by 4 bases and J by 4 bases, leaving 13 bases between them. The CDR3 region is CASSSRQEFNEKLFF. The DNA for the CDR3 is TGTGCCAGCAGCTCCAGGCAAGAATTTAATGAAAAACTGTTTTTT.

This chain connects TRBV9 to TRBJ1-6; tentative D call: TRBD1 (6 bases). V gave up 3 bases and J gave up 6 bases, with 16 bases separating them. Looked up from germline, CDR1 is SGDLS and CDR2 is YYNGEE. CDR3 size: 16 residues. CDR3 in amino acids: CASSARLDRINSPLHF. The CDR3 nucleotides are TGTGCCAGCAGCGCCCGCCTGGACAGAATTAATTCACCCCTCCACTTT. Combining the CDR3 with reference TRBV9 and TRBJ1-6 gives the whole variable domain DSGVTQTPKHLITATGQRVTLRCSPRSGDLSVYWYQQSLDQGLQFLIQYYNGEERAKGNILERFSAQQFPDLHSELNLSSLELGDSALYFCASSARLDRINSPLHFGNGTRLTVT.

In its sample, this clone was seen a few times. This chain joins TRBV7-8 and TRBJ1-3; the match to TRBD1 covers 8 bases. V was clipped by 5 bases and J by 4 bases; unmatched bases: 4. The CDR3 is made up of 14 amino acids. The germline V gene encodes CDR1 SGHVS and CDR2 FQNEAQ. The CDR3 spells CASSARGRGNTIYF. In nucleotides, the CDR3 is TGTGCCAGCAGCGCCAGGGGGCGCGGAAACACCATATATTTT.